A selection of T cell receptor beta chains follows, all from one sample in a study of cytomegalovirus exposure and HLA in healthy donors. Generated by immunoSEQ multiplex PCR, the TCRdb table keeps only in-frame clones and is missing some. This table holds under 200,000 clones, under 80% found once. The material sequenced was PBMCs. These receptors were obtained from a man aged 35 to 55 in good health and CMV-seronegative. Both conserved end residues are part of each CDR3. D genes are given only for firm matches.

CATSRMGAGSNQPQHF,TGTGCCACCAGCAGAATGGGGGCCGGTAGCAATCAGCCCCAGCATTTT,TRBJ1-5,TRBV15,-
CASSRGQSSYNEQFF,TGTGCCAGCAGCCGGGGACAGAGCTCCTACAATGAGCAGTTCTTC,TRBJ2-1,TRBV7-2,TRBD1
CSVEWTSGYNEQFF,TGCAGCGTTGAATGGACTAGCGGGTACAATGAGCAGTTCTTC,TRBJ2-1,TRBV29-1,TRBD2
CASSEPTSGGVFYGYTF,TGCGCCAGCAGTGAGCCCACATCAGGGGGCGTATTTTATGGCTACACCTTC,TRBJ1-2,TRBV10-2,TRBD1
CASSTRLAGGREQYF,TGTGCCAGCAGCACCCGACTAGCGGGGGGGCGGGAGCAGTACTTC,TRBJ2-7,TRBV7-2,TRBD2
CSARLGEKLFF,TGCAGTGCTAGACTTGGCGAAAAACTGTTTTTT,TRBJ1-4,TRBV20-1,-
CASSPPGTGNQPQHF,TGTGCCAGCTCTCCACCCGGGACAGGCAATCAGCCCCAGCATTTT,TRBJ1-5,TRBV18,TRBD1
CASSPGQHNSPLHF,TGTGCCAGTAGTCCGGGACAGCATAATTCACCCCTCCACTTT,TRBJ1-6,TRBV19,TRBD1
CASSTAFSGANVLTF,TGTGCCAGCTCGACAGCGTTCTCTGGGGCCAACGTCCTGACTTTC,TRBJ2-6,TRBV18,-
CASSPGINTGELFF,TGTGCCAGCAGCCCGGGGATCAACACCGGGGAGCTGTTTTTT,TRBJ2-2,TRBV11-2,-
CASNITGGEGQPQHF,TGTGCCAGTAACATAACCGGAGGGGAGGGTCAGCCCCAGCATTTT,TRBJ1-5,TRBV19,-